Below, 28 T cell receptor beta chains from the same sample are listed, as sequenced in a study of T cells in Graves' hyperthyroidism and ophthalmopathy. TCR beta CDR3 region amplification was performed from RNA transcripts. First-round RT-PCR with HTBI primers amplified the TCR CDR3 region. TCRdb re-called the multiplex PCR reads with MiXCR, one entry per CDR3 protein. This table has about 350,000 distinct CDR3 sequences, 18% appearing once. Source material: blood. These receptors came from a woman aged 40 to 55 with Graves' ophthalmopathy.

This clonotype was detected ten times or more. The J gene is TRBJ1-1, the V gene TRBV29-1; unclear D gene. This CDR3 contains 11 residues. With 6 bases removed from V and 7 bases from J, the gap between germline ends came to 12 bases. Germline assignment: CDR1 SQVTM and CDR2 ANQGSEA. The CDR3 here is CSVPHRGEAFF. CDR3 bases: TGCAGCGTCCCGCACAGAGGTGAAGCTTTCTTT.

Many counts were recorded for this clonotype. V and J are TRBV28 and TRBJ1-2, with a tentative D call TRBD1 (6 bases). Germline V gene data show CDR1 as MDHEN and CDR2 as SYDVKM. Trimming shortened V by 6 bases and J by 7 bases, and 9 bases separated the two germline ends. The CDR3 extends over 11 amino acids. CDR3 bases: TGTGCCAGCAGAGGGGGGCTTGGCTACACCTTC. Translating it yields CASRGGLGYTF.

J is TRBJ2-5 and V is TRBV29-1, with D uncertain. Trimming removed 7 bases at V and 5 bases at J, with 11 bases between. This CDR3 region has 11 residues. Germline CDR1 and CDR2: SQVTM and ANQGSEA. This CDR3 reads CSAPARETQYF. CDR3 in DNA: TGCAGCGCTCCAGCCCGGGAGACCCAGTACTTC. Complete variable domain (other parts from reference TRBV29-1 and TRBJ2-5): SAVISQKPSRDICQRGTSLTIQCQVDSQVTMMFWYRQQPGQSLTLIATANQGSEATYESGFVIDKFPISRPNLTFSTLTVSNMSPEDSSIYLCSAPARETQYFGPGTRLLVL.

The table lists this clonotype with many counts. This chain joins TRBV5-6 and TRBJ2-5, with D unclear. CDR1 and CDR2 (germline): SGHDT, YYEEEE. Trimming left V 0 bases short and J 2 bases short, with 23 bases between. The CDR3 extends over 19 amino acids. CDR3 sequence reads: CASSLGLSEMISLQETQYF. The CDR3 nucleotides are TGTGCCAGCAGCTTGGGGTTGTCAGAAATGATAAGCCTTCAAGAGACCCAGTACTTC.

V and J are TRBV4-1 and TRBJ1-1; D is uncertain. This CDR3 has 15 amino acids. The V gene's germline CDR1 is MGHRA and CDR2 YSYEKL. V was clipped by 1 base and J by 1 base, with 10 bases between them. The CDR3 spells CASSQVLTTNTEAFF. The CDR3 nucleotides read TGCGCCAGCAGCCAAGTCCTTACGACGAACACTGAAGCTTTCTTT.

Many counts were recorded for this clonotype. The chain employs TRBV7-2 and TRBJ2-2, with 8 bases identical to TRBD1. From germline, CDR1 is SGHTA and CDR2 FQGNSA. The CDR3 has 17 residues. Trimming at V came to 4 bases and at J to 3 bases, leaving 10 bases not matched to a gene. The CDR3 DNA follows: TGTGCCAGCAGCTCCGGGACAGGAATTTACGACACCGGGGAGCTGTTTTTT. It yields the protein CASSSGTGIYDTGELFF.

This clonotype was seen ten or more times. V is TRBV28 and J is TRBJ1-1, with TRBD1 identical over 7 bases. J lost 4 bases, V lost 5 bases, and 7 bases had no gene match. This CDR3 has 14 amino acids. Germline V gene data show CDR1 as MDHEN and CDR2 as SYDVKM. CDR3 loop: CASSKSGGATEAFF. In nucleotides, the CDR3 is TGTGCCAGCAGTAAGTCAGGGGGGGCCACTGAAGCTTTCTTT.

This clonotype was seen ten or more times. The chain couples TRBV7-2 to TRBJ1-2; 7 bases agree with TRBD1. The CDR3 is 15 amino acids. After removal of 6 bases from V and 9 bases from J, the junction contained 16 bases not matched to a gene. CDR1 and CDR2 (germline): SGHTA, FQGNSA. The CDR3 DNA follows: TGTGCCAGCAGTAGAGGGGCAGGGGGAATAGTGAGCTACACCTTC. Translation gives CASSRGAGGIVSYTF.

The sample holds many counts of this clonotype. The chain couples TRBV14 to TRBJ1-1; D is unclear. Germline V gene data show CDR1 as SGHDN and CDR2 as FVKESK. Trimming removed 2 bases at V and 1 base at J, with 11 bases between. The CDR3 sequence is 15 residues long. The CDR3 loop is CASSQTWFSNTEAFF. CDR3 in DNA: TGTGCCAGCAGCCAAACGTGGTTCTCGAACACTGAAGCTTTCTTT.

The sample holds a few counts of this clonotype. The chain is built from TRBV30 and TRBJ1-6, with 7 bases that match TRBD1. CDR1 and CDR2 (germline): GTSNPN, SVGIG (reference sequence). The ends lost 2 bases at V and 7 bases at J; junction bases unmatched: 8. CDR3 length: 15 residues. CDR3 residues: CAWSMAGGRNSPLHF. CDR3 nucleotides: TGTGCCTGGAGTATGGCAGGGGGTCGGAATTCACCCCTCCACTTT.

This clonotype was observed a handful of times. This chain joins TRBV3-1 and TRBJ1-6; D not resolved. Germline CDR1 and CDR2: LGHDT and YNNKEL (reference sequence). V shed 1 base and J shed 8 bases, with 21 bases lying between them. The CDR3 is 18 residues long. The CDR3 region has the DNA TGTGCCAGCAGCCAAGGTTACAGATCCCCTCGGCGCCATTCACCCCTCCACTTT. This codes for CASSQGYRSPRRHSPLHF.

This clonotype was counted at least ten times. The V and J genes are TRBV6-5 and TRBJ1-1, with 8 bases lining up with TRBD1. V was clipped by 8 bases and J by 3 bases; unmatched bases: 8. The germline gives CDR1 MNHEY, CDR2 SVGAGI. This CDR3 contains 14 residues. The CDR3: CASQGAWSDTEAFF. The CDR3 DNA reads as TGTGCCAGCCAGGGGGCATGGAGCGACACTGAAGCTTTCTTT.

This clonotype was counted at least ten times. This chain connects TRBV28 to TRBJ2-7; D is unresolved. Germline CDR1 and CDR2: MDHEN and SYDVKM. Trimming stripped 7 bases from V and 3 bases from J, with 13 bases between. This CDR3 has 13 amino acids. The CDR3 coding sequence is TGTGCCAGCACCTCCGTGATCGACTACGAGCAGTACTTC. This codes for CASTSVIDYEQYF.

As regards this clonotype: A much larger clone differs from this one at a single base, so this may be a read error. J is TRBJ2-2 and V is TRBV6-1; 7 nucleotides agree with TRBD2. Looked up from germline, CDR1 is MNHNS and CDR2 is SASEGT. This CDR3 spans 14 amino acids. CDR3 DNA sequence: TGTGCCAGCGGGGACTACCTGAACACCGGGAAGCTGTTTTTT. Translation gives CASGDYLNTGKLFF.

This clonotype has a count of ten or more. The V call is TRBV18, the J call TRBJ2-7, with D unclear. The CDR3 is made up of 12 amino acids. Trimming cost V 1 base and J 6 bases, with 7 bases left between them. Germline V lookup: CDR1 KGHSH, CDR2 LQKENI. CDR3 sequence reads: CASSPQGSEQYF. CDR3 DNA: TGTGCCAGCTCACCACAGGGCTCCGAGCAGTACTTC.

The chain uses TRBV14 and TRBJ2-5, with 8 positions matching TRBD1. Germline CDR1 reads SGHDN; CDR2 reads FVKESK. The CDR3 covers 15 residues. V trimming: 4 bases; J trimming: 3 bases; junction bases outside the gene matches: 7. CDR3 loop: CASSPRTGREETQYF. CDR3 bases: TGTGCCAGCAGCCCTCGGACAGGGAGAGAAGAGACCCAGTACTTC.

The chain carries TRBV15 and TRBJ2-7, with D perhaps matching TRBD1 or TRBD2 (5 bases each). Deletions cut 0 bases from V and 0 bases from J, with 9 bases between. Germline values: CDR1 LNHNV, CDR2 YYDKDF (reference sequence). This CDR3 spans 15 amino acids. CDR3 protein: CATSRDRGPSYEQYF. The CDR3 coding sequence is TGTGCCACCAGCAGAGATCGGGGACCCTCCTACGAGCAGTACTTC. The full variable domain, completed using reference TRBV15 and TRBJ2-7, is DAMVIQNPRYQVTQFGKPVTLSCSQTLNHNVMYWYQQKSSQAPKLLFHYYDKDFNNEADTPDNFQSRRPNTSFCFLDIRSPGLGDTAMYLCATSRDRGPSYEQYFGPGTRLTVT.

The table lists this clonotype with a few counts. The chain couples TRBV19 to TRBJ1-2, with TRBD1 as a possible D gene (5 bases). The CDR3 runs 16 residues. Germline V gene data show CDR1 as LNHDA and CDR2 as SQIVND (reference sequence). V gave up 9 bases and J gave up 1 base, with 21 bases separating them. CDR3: CASSRSPGGYNYGYTF. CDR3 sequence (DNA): TGTGCCAGCAGTCGGTCTCCGGGGGGATATAACTATGGCTACACCTTC.

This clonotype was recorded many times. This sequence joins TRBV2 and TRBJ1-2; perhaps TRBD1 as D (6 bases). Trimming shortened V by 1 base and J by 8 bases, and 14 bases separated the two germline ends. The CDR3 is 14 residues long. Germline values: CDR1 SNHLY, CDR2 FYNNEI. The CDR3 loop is CASSEVQGGWGYTF. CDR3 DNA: TGTGCCAGCAGTGAAGTACAGGGCGGTTGGGGCTACACCTTC.

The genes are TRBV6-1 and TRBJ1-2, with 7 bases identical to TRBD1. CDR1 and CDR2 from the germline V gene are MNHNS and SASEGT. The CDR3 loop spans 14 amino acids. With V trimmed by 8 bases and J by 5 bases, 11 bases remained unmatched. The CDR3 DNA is TGTGCCAGCCGGAAGCCGGGACAGATTTATGGCTACACCTTC. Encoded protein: CASRKPGQIYGYTF.

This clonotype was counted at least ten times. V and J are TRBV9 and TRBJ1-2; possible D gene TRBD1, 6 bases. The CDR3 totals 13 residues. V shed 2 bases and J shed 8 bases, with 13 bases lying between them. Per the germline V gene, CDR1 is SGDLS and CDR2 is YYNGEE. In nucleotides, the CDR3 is TGTGCCAGCAGCGTCCGGGGGGCTTGGGGCTACACCTTC. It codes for CASSVRGAWGYTF.

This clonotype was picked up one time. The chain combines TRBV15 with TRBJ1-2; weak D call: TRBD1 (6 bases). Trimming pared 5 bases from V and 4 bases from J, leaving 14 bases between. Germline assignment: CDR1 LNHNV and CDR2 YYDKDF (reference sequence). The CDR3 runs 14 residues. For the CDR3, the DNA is TGTGCCACCAGCTGGGACAAGCTTTTCTATGGCTACACCTTC. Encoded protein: CATSWDKLFYGYTF.

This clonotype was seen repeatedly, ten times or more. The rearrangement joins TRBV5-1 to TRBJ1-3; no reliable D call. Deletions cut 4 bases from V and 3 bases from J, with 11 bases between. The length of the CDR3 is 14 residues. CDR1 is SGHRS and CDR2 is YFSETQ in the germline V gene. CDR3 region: CASSEESFGNTIYF. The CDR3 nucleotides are TGCGCCAGCAGCGAAGAGAGTTTTGGAAACACCATATATTTT.

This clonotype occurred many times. CDR3 DNA: TGTGCCAGCAGTGACAGGACAGGGGGCGGTCAGCCCCAGCATTTT. This sequence encodes CASSDRTGGGQPQHF. This chain connects TRBV6-4 to TRBJ1-5, with 11 bases that match TRBD1. This CDR3 region has 15 residues. The germline V gene has CDR1 MRHNA and CDR2 SNTAGT. V lost 2 bases and J lost 6; bases outside the gene matches: 3.

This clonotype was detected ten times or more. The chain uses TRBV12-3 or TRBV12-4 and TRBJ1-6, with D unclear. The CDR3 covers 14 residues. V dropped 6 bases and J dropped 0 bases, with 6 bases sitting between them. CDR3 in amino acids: CASRPSSYNSPLHF. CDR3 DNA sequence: TGTGCCAGCAGACCTAGCTCCTATAATTCACCCCTCCACTTT.

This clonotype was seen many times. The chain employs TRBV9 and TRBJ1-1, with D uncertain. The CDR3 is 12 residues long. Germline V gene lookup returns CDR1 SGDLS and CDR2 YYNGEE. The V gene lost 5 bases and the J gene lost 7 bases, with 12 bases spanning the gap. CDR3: CASRPQNGEAFF. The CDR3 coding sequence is TGTGCCAGCAGGCCACAGAACGGTGAAGCTTTCTTT.

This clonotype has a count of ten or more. For the CDR3, the DNA is TGTGCCAGCAGCCCCGGGACAGGAAGGAATCAGCCCCAGCATTTT. Its protein product is CASSPGTGRNQPQHF. The chain has TRBV12-3 or TRBV12-4 and TRBJ1-5; 8 bases agree with TRBD1. The V segment lost 6 bases and the J segment 4 bases; nucleotides outside the gene matches: 8. This CDR3 has 15 amino acids.

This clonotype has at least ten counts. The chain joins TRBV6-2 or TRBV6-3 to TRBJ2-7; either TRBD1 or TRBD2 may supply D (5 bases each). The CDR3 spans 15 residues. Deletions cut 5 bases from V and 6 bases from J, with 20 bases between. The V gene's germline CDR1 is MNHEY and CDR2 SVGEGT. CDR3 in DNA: TGTGCCAGCAGTCCCCGTCGGGACCGCGCGAGCGAGCAGTACTTC. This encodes CASSPRRDRASEQYF.